Listed below are T cell receptor beta chains from one sample, sequenced in a study of T cell repertoires in cytomegalovirus infection. Via MiXCR, TCRdb re-called the reads, giving one row per CDR3 protein. The sample has nearly 550,000 distinct CDR3 sequences, more than 15% seen once. Sequenced sample: CD8+ T cells from PBMCs. These receptors all stem from a human donor in good health (CMV status not recorded). Some clones in this sample may be carry-over from other donors' samples. The CDR3 runs from the conserved cysteine through the conserved F or W. D genes are given only for firm matches. The size entry is marked missing in some rows and otherwise reads once, few, many or a size class.

TRBJ2-2 | . | many | TRBV15 | TGTGCCACCAGCAGAGAGGTTGGGCTATCGGTCGGGGAGCTGTTTTTT | CATSREVGLSVGELFF
TRBJ1-1 | . | . | TRBV5-1 | TGCGCCAGCAGCCAGTACCAACTGAACACTGAAGCTTTCTTT | CASSQYQLNTEAFF
TRBJ2-6 | TRBD2 | few | TRBV27 | TGTGCCAGCAGCTCTAGCGGGGAGGGGGCCAACGTCCTGACTTTC | CASSSSGEGANVLTF
TRBJ2-7 | TRBD2 | many | TRBV19 | TGTGCCAGTAGTCCACGACTAGCGGGAGCCTACGAGCAGTACTTC | CASSPRLAGAYEQYF
TRBJ2-1 | TRBD2 | many | TRBV7-8 | TGTGCCAGCAGCTCGCGGGGGACTAGCGGGAGGGGGTACAATGAGCAGTTCTTC | CASSSRGTSGRGYNEQFF
TRBJ2-1 | TRBD2 | few | TRBV5-6 | TGTGCCAGCAGCCACGGGGGGGCTTCCTACAATGAGCAGTTCTTC | CASSHGGASYNEQFF
TRBJ2-1 | TRBD2 | many | TRBV19 | TGTGCCAGTAGTACCGGACTAGCGGGGGAGAAGAATGAGCAGTTCTTC | CASSTGLAGEKNEQFF
TRBJ1-5 | . | . | TRBV27 | TGTGCCAGCAGTTCGGGACCTTATAGCAATCAGCCCCAGCATTTT | CASSSGPYSNQPQHF
TRBJ1-5 | . | few | TRBV20-1 | TGCAGTGCTAGAGAAATAGGGGATCAGCCCCAGCATTTT | CSAREIGDQPQHF
TRBJ1-1 | . | few | TRBV10-2 | TGCGCCAGCAGTGTCCGAGCCGCGAACACTGAAGCTTTCTTT | CASSVRAANTEAFF
TRBJ2-7 | . | many | TRBV6-1 | TGTGCCAGCAGTGGACAGGAGTACGAGCAGTACTTC | CASSGQEYEQYF
TRBJ2-5 | . | many | TRBV27 | TGTGCCAGCAGTTCCGCCCTAGGCAGCGAAGAGACCCAGTACTTC | CASSSALGSEETQYF
TRBJ2-3 | TRBD2 | . | TRBV7-9 | TGTGCCAGCACCCGACTAGCGGGAAGGGGAGATACGCAGTATTTT | CASTRLAGRGDTQYF
TRBJ2-3 | . | many | TRBV4-1 | TGCGCCAGCAGCCGTCTGGGACTTCTATCTAGCACAGATACGCAGTATTTT | CASSRLGLLSSTDTQYF
TRBJ1-2 | . | few | TRBV5-1 | TGCGCCAGCAGCTTGGAGATCGGGGGAGGCTATGGCTACACCTTC | CASSLEIGGGYGYTF
TRBJ1-5 | . | many | TRBV2 | TGTGCCAGCAGTGAGCTGGGGAGCGGGAATCAGCCCCAGCATTTT | CASSELGSGNQPQHF
TRBJ2-2 | . | . | TRBV5-1 | TGCGCCAGCAGCTTGGGGCAGGGTCCCGCCGGGGAGCTGTTTTTT | CASSLGQGPAGELFF
TRBJ2-7 | TRBD1 | . | TRBV3-1 | TGTGCCAGCAGCCACGACGGGACAGGGGGCTACGAGCAGTACTTC | CASSHDGTGGYEQYF